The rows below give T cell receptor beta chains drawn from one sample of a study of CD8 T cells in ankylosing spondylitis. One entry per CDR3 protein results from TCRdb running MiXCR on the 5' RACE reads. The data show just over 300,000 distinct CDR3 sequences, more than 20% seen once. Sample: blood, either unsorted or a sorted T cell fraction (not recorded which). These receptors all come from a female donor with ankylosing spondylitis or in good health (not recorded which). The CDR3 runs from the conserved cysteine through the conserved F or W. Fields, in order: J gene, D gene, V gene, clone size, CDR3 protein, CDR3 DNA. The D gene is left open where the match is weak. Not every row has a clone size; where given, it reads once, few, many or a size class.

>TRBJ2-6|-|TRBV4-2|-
CASSQEPTARFGANVLTF
TGTGCCAGCAGCCAAGAGCCGACTGCCCGTTTTGGGGCCAACGTCCTGACTTTC
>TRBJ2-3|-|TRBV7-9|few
CASGTSGDDTDTQYF
TGTGCCAGCGGAACTTCGGGGGACGACACAGATACGCAGTATTTT
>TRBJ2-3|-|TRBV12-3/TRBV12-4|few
CASRRQDTDTQYF
TGTGCCAGCAGACGACAGGACACAGATACGCAGTATTTT
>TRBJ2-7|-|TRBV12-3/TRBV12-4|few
CASSRFYEQYF
TGTGCCAGCAGTCGATTCTACGAGCAGTACTTC
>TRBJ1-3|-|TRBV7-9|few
CASSLRGGTGNTIYF
TGTGCCAGCAGCTTACGAGGGGGAACTGGAAACACCATATATTTT
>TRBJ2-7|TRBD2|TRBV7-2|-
CASSSLAGLNYEQYF
TGTGCCAGCAGCTCACTAGCGGGTCTTAACTACGAGCAGTACTTC
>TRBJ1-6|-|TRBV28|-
CASTRRNSPLHF
TGTGCCAGCACGAGGAGGAATTCACCCCTCCACTTT
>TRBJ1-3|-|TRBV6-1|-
CASNSGFSGNTIYF
TGTGCCAGCAACAGCGGTTTCTCTGGAAACACCATATATTTT
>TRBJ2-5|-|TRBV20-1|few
CSARDLQTQYF
TGCAGTGCTAGAGATTTACAGACCCAGTACTTC
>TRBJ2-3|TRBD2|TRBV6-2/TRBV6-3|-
CASRVGLVQDTQYF
TGTGCCTCCAGAGTGGGACTAGTTCAAGATACGCAGTATTTT
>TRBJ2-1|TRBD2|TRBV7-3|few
CASSERLAGDNEQFF
TGTGCCAGCAGCGAAAGACTAGCGGGGGACAATGAGCAGTTCTTC
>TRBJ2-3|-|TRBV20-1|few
CSASRRSSTDTQYF
TGCAGTGCCTCTCGCCGGTCTAGCACAGATACGCAGTATTTT
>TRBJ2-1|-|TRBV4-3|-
CASSQDRRRAGVDFNEQFF
TGCGCCAGCAGCCAAGATAGGCGTCGTGCCGGGGTGGACTTCAATGAGCAGTTCTTC
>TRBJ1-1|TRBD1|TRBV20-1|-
CSASDPQGRNSEAFF
TGCAGTGCTAGCGACCCACAGGGGCGGAACTCTGAAGCTTTCTTT
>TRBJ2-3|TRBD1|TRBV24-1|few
CATSDPRTGVGTDTQYF
TGTGCCACCAGTGACCCCAGGACAGGAGTGGGCACAGATACGCAGTATTTT
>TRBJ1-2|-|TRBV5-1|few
CASSLGLYGYTF
TGCGCCAGCAGCTTAGGATTATATGGCTACACCTTC
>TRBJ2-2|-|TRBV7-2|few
CASSLVGLSTGELFF
TGTGCCAGCAGCTTAGTTGGACTGAGCACCGGGGAGCTGTTTTTT
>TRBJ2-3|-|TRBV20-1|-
CSARRAGTLGDTQYF
TGCAGTGCTCGAAGGGCAGGGACCTTAGGAGATACGCAGTATTTT
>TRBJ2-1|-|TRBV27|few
CASKRAARQNEQFF
TGTGCCAGCAAGAGGGCGGCACGCCAAAATGAGCAGTTCTTC
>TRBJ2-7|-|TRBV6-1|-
CASTDSSYEQYF
TGTGCCAGCACGGACAGCTCCTACGAGCAGTACTTC
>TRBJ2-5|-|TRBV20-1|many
CSAREGRRETQYF
TGCAGTGCTAGAGAAGGCAGGAGGGAGACCCAGTACTTC
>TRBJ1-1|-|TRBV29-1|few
CSVREENTEAFF
TGCAGCGTGAGGGAAGAAAACACTGAAGCTTTCTTT
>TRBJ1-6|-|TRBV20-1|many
CSARSRSWNSPLHF
TGCAGTGCTAGATCCCGGTCTTGGAATTCACCCCTCCACTTT
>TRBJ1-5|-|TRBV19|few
CASRPRGGNQPQHF
TGTGCCAGTAGACCCCGCGGGGGTAATCAGCCCCAGCATTTT
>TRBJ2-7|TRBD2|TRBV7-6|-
CASSPKPAGVTYEQYF
TGTGCCAGCAGCCCTAAACCAGCGGGAGTAACCTACGAGCAGTACTTC
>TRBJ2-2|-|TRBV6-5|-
CASSSGGPGELFF
TGTGCCAGCAGTTCTGGGGGACCCGGGGAGCTGTTTTTT